A single sample gave rise to the 29 T cell receptor beta chains below, sequenced in a study of T cell changes during pregnancy in multiple sclerosis. Using immunoSEQ multiplex PCR, the repertoire was profiled, and TCRdb retains in-frame clones only, with some absent. The table lists about 49,000 clones, 90% of them singletons, with 4.5% to 5.5% in the top ten. Here the sequenced sample was peripheral blood, taken after pregnancy. All receptors come from a female donor in good health, enrolled as a control in a pregnancy study.

The chain is built from TRBV27 and TRBJ1-2, with 9 bases identical to TRBD1. The CDR3 runs 13 residues. The V gene end was trimmed by 5 bases and the J gene end by 10 bases; junction bases not matched to a gene: 8. Per the germline V gene, CDR1 is MNHEY and CDR2 is SMNVEV (reference sequence). CDR3 protein: CASSLAGQGVYTF. The CDR3 DNA reads TGTGCCAGCAGTCTCGCGGGACAGGGTGTCTACACCTTC.

This clone was observed a single time. The gene calls are TRBV7-3 and TRBJ2-5; TRBD1 aligns across 9 bases. The V gene's germline CDR1 is SGHTA and CDR2 FQGTGA. J gave up 4 bases and V 5 bases, and 8 bases lay outside the gene matches. This CDR3 contains 15 residues. This CDR3 is CASSPNPTGGETQYF. The CDR3 DNA reads TGTGCCAGCAGCCCTAATCCGACAGGGGGAGAGACCCAGTACTTC.

The genes are TRBV5-6 and TRBJ1-5, with D possibly TRBD1 on 6 matching bases. CDR1 is SGHDT and CDR2 is YYEEEE in the germline V gene. This CDR3 spans 15 amino acids. V was pared by 1 base and J by 3 bases, with 11 bases between. CDR3 bases: TGTGCCAGCAGCTTGCGACAGGTGGACAATCAGCCCCAGCATTTT. The encoded protein is CASSLRQVDNQPQHF.

The V and J genes are TRBV6-6 and TRBJ1-6; unclear D gene. V gave up 7 bases and J gave up 7 bases, with 20 bases separating them. The CDR3 covers 16 residues. Germline V lookup: CDR1 MNHNY, CDR2 SVGAGI (reference sequence). CDR3 sequence: CASTLRRPGENSPLHF. Written as DNA, the CDR3 is TGTGCCAGCACCCTACGCCGACCAGGCGAGAATTCACCCCTCCACTTT.

This clone was observed a handful of times. The chain is built from TRBV5-3 and TRBJ1-6; tentatively, D is TRBD1 (6 bases). TRBV5-3 is placed among ORFs of uncertain function. V lost 5 bases and J lost 15, with 15 bases in between. This CDR3 contains 12 residues. The CDR3 DNA reads TGTGCCAGAAGACCCCCGGACAGTTACCTCCACTTT. Translated, it gives CARRPPDSYLHF.

The J gene is TRBJ2-1, the V gene TRBV5-1; a weak D match, TRBD1 (7 bases). Trimming removed 6 bases from V and 6 bases from J, with 19 bases in between. Per the germline V gene, CDR1 is SGHRS and CDR2 is YFSETQ. The CDR3 totals 15 residues. CDR3 protein: CASNPEEGAVNEQFF. CDR3 sequence (DNA): TGCGCCAGCAACCCTGAGGAGGGGGCGGTCAATGAGCAGTTCTTC.

The V gene is TRBV6-4, the J gene TRBJ2-3; 8 positions agree with TRBD2. Germline CDR1 MRHNA, CDR2 SNTAGT. This CDR3 has 15 residues. V lost 4 bases and J lost 2; bases outside the gene matches: 5. The CDR3 DNA is TGTGCCAGCAGTGCGGGGGGACTAGACACAGATACGCAGTATTTT. Its translation: CASSAGGLDTDTQYF.

This chain connects TRBV5-4 to TRBJ2-1; 7 bases fit TRBD2. The germline gives CDR1 SGHNT, CDR2 YYREEE (reference sequence). The length of the CDR3 is 16 residues. V lost 2 bases, J lost 7 bases, and 12 bases stayed unmatched. The CDR3, as DNA: TGTGCCAGCAGCTTACCCCTAGCGGCACTAGGGAATGAGCAGTTCTTC. Encoded protein: CASSLPLAALGNEQFF.

This clone was counted once. The V call is TRBV7-7, the J call TRBJ2-5, with TRBD2 matching 8 bases. With 5 bases clipped from V and 5 bases from J, the junction kept 16 bases outside the gene matches. In germline, CDR1 is SSHAT, CDR2 FNYEAQ (reference sequence). The CDR3 covers 17 residues. This CDR3 reads CASSKGTGGAVWETQYF. In DNA form, the CDR3 reads TGTGCCAGCAGCAAGGGTACCGGGGGGGCCGTTTGGGAGACCCAGTACTTC.

The gene calls are TRBV28 and TRBJ2-7, with 11 bases that match TRBD1. Germline CDR1 MDHEN, CDR2 SYDVKM. The CDR3 has 15 amino acids. The V and J ends lost 3 bases and 5 bases, in that order; junction bases with no gene match: 6. This chain's CDR3 is CASSFAGQGAHEQYF. The CDR3 region has the DNA TGTGCCAGCAGTTTTGCAGGACAGGGGGCGCACGAGCAGTACTTC.

The genes are TRBV14 and TRBJ2-3; 8 positions agree with TRBD2. This CDR3 comprises 16 residues. Germline-derived CDR1 and CDR2 are SGHDN and FVKESK. J was trimmed by 3 bases and V by 3 bases; bases with no gene match: 8. In DNA, the CDR3 is TGTGCCAGCAGCCATAAGCGCGGGGGGTTTACAGATACGCAGTATTTT. Encoded protein: CASSHKRGGFTDTQYF. The full variable domain, in which reference TRBV14 and TRBJ2-3 provide the parts outside the CDR3, is EAGVTQFPSHSVIEKGQTVTLRCDPISGHDNLYWYRRVMGKEIKFLLHFVKESKQDESGMPNNRFLAERTGGTYSTLKVQPAELEDSGVYFCASSHKRGGFTDTQYFGPGTRLTVL.

The rearrangement links TRBV5-1 to TRBJ1-1, with 8 bases aligning to TRBD1. The germline V gene has CDR1 SGHRS and CDR2 YFSETQ. The CDR3 sequence is 14 residues long. V was pared by 5 bases and J by 5 bases, with 8 bases of the junction left unmatched. The CDR3 region has the DNA TGCGCCAGCAGTTATGACAGGGGAGTAACTGAAGCTTTCTTT. Translated, it gives CASSYDRGVTEAFF. Full variable domain (missing parts from reference TRBV5-1 and TRBJ1-1): KAGVTQTPRYLIKTRGQQVTLSCSPISGHRSVSWYQQTPGQGLQFLFEYFSETQRNKGNFPGRFSGRQFSNSRSEMNVSTLELGDSALYLCASSYDRGVTEAFFGQGTRLTVV.

The gene calls are TRBV14 and TRBJ2-3; 9 nucleotides agree with TRBD2. Trimming at V came to 4 bases and at J to 1 base, leaving 21 bases not matched to a gene. CDR3 size: 21 residues. The germline gives CDR1 SGHDN, CDR2 FVKESK. CDR3 amino acids: CASSLSNPATSGRRGTDTQYF. CDR3 DNA sequence: TGTGCCAGCAGCCTCAGCAACCCGGCGACTAGCGGTCGGAGGGGCACAGATACGCAGTATTTT.

The rearrangement uses TRBV7-9 and TRBJ2-7; 11 bases align to TRBD2. V lost 4 bases to trimming and J lost 2 bases; unmatched junction nucleotides: 7. The CDR3 is 16 residues long. The germline CDR1 and CDR2 sequences are SEHNR and FQNEAQ (reference sequence). CDR3 DNA: TGTGCCAGCAGCTCCCCCCCGGGACTAGCGGCCTACGAGCAGTACTTC. As protein: CASSSPPGLAAYEQYF.

V is TRBV27 and J is TRBJ2-7, with 9 positions matching TRBD1. The V gene end was trimmed by 10 bases and the J gene end by 4 bases; junction bases not matched to a gene: 8. Germline V lookup: CDR1 MNHEY, CDR2 SMNVEV (reference sequence). The CDR3 spans 13 residues. CDR3 protein: CATTGTGMYEQYF. The CDR3 region has the DNA TGTGCCACCACCGGGACAGGGATGTACGAGCAGTACTTC.

The chain has TRBV6-6 and TRBJ1-1, with 8 bases lining up with TRBD1. The CDR3 length is 13 residues. V dropped 5 bases and J dropped 3; count of bases not matched to a gene: 2. Germline loops: CDR1 MNHNY, CDR2 SVGAGI (reference sequence). The CDR3 reads CASSPDRDTEAFF. In DNA form, the CDR3 reads TGTGCCAGCAGTCCGGACAGGGACACTGAAGCTTTCTTT.

This chain connects TRBV6-1 to TRBJ1-6; weak D call: TRBD1 (6 bases). The V gene lost 3 bases and the J gene lost 11 bases, with 14 bases spanning the gap. The CDR3 totals 14 residues. Germline-derived CDR1 and CDR2 are MNHNS and SASEGT. CDR3 residues: CASSDHRETAPLHF. The DNA for the CDR3 is TGTGCCAGCAGTGACCACAGGGAAACGGCACCCCTCCACTTT.

This clone was seen a few times. CDR3 nucleotide sequence: TGTGCCAGCAGCGTAGACAGGGTTACCGGGGAGCTGTTTTTT. Translating it yields CASSVDRVTGELFF. The rearrangement joins TRBV9 to TRBJ2-2; D is perhaps TRBD1 (6 bases). The CDR3 totals 14 residues. V gave up 0 bases and J gave up 5 bases, with 8 bases separating them. Germline loops: CDR1 SGDLS, CDR2 YYNGEE.

The rearrangement links TRBV30 to TRBJ2-1, with D perhaps TRBD1 (5 bases). This CDR3 comprises 13 residues. The germline gives CDR1 GTSNPN, CDR2 SVGIG (reference sequence). Trimming stripped 1 base from V and 4 bases from J, with 8 bases between. CDR3 amino acids: CAWSGTLYNEQFF. The CDR3 DNA reads as TGTGCCTGGAGTGGGACACTGTACAATGAGCAGTTCTTC.

The rearrangement joins TRBV10-3 to TRBJ2-2, with D perhaps TRBD1 (6 bases). This CDR3 has 18 residues. The V end lost 3 bases, the J end lost 0 bases, and 17 bases lay between the germline ends. CDR1 and CDR2 from the germline V gene are ENHRY and SYGVKD. The DNA of the CDR3 is TGTGCCATCAGTGAACAGGGACACAAAACCACGAACACCGGGGAGCTGTTTTTT. Encoded protein: CAISEQGHKTTNTGELFF.

The V and J genes are TRBV11-2 and TRBJ2-5; the D gene is possibly TRBD2 (6 bases). The CDR3 covers 15 residues. V was pared by 1 base and J by 2 bases, with 11 bases between. From germline, CDR1 is SGHAT and CDR2 FQNNGV. The CDR3 here is CASSLAPSGQETQYF. CDR3 DNA: TGTGCCAGCAGCTTAGCCCCCAGCGGGCAAGAGACCCAGTACTTC. The full variable domain, its missing parts supplied by reference TRBV11-2 and TRBJ2-5, is EAGVAQSPRYKIIEKRQSVAFWCNPISGHATLYWYQQILGQGPKLLIQFQNNGVVDDSQLPKDRFSAERLKGVDSTLKIQPAKLEDSAVYLCASSLAPSGQETQYFGPGTRLLVL.

This chain links TRBV6-1 with TRBJ2-5; 12 nucleotides align to TRBD2. The J call is doubtful: the DNA matches TRBJ2-7 better. In germline, CDR1 is MNHNS, CDR2 SASEGT. This CDR3 region has 15 residues. The CDR3 here is CASTVGTSGSYEQYF. The CDR3, as DNA: TGTGCCAGCACGGTCGGGACTAGCGGGTCCTACGAGCAGTACTTC.

A remark on this clone: Other nucleotide sequences from this sample produce the same CDR3. The chain has TRBV7-9 and TRBJ1-2, with 8 bases identical to TRBD1. V lost 4 bases to trimming and J lost 7 bases; unmatched junction nucleotides: 5. CDR1 SEHNR and CDR2 FQNEAQ come from the germline V gene (reference sequence). This CDR3 has 13 amino acids. CDR3 sequence: CASSSGQVAGYTF. CDR3 in DNA: TGTGCCAGCAGCTCGGGACAGGTAGCTGGCTACACCTTC.

CDR3 loop: CASSEASGTNNEQFF. The CDR3 nucleotides are TGTGCCAGCAGTGAAGCCAGCGGGACTAACAATGAGCAGTTCTTC. This chain joins TRBV6-4 and TRBJ2-1, with 7 nucleotides matching TRBD2. The germline V gene has CDR1 MRHNA and CDR2 SNTAGT. Trimming took 3 bases from V and 5 from J; bases not matched to a gene: 7. CDR3 length: 15 amino acids.

The rearrangement links TRBV10-2 to TRBJ1-5, with D uncertain. Germline values: CDR1 WSHSY, CDR2 SAAADI. The CDR3 consists of 13 residues. Trimming left V 1 base short and J 4 bases short, with 5 bases between. This CDR3 reads CASSEWENQPQHF. In DNA, the CDR3 is TGCGCCAGCAGTGAGTGGGAGAATCAGCCCCAGCATTTT.

The chain uses TRBV4-1 and TRBJ1-2, with a tentative D call TRBD1 (5 bases). Germline V CDR1 and CDR2: MGHRA, YSYEKL. The CDR3 runs to 15 residues. The ends were cut back, 3 bases at V and 4 bases at J, with 15 bases in the middle. CDR3: CASSQARDRLYGYTF. The CDR3 DNA sequence: TGCGCCAGCAGCCAGGCTCGCGACAGACTCTATGGCTACACCTTC.

The chain has TRBV6-1 and TRBJ2-3; TRBD1 matches 7 bases. The J segment lost 4 bases and the V segment lost 5 bases, leaving 9 bases of the junction unmatched. The CDR3 is 15 amino acids. CDR1 and CDR2 from the germline V gene are MNHNS and SASEGT. The CDR3 loop reads CASSPRQGRADTQYF. Written as DNA, the CDR3 is TGTGCCAGCAGTCCAAGACAGGGTAGGGCAGATACGCAGTATTTT.

The rearrangement joins TRBV27 to TRBJ2-3, with a possible D match to TRBD2 (6 bases). Germline V gene sequence: CDR1 MNHEY, CDR2 SMNVEV (reference sequence). This CDR3 is 13 amino acids long. V dropped 3 bases and J dropped 8 bases, with 12 bases sitting between them. The CDR3 loop reads CASSLVGEVTQYF. The CDR3 DNA is TGTGCCAGCAGTTTGGTCGGGGAGGTTACGCAGTATTTT.

The chain is built from TRBV2 and TRBJ2-7, with 10 nucleotides matching TRBD1. With 3 bases clipped from V and 7 bases from J, the junction kept 6 bases outside the gene matches. Germline CDR1 and CDR2: SNHLY and FYNNEI. There are 14 residues in the CDR3. Here the CDR3 reads CASSEGRTGGEQYF. In DNA, the CDR3 is TGTGCCAGCAGTGAGGGACGGACAGGGGGTGAGCAGTACTTC.